This TCR beta chain was found in a study of cytomegalovirus exposure and HLA in healthy donors. The CDR3 is 15 residues long. Looked up from germline, CDR1 is MDHEN and CDR2 is SYDVKM. V was trimmed by 0 bases and J by 4 bases, leaving 12 bases between them. PCR involved 60 Vbeta and 13 Jbeta primers. The table came from immunoSEQ multiplex PCR; TCRdb's copy has only in-frame clones and leaves some out. Of about 130,000 clones in the sample, roughly 83% were seen once. This TCR derives from a middle-aged man in good health and CMV-seronegative. The chain carries TRBV28 and TRBJ1-2, with D uncertain. Sample: PBMCs. The CDR3 region has the DNA TGTGCCAGCAGTTTATGGAGAGAGGGAAGCTATGGCTACACCTTC. This encodes CASSLWREGSYGYTF.